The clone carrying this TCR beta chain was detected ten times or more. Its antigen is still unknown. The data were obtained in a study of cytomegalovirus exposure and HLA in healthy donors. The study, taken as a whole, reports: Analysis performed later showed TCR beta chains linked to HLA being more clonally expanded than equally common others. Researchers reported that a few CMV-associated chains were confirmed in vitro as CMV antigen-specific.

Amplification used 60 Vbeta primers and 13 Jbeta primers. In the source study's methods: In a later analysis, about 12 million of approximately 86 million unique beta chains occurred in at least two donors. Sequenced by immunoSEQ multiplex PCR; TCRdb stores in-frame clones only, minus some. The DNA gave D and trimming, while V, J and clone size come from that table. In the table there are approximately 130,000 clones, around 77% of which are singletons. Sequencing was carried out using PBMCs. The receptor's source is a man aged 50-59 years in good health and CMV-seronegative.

The CDR3 here is CASSGGIRAWITEAFF. For the CDR3, the DNA is TGTGCCAGCAGCGGAGGGATCCGGGCATGGATCACTGAAGCTTTCTTT. The chain uses TRBV7-8 and TRBJ1-1; the D is unclear. Germline CDR1 SGHVS, CDR2 FQNEAQ. V lost 5 bases, J lost 4 bases, and 20 bases lay in between. The CDR3 contains 16 residues.